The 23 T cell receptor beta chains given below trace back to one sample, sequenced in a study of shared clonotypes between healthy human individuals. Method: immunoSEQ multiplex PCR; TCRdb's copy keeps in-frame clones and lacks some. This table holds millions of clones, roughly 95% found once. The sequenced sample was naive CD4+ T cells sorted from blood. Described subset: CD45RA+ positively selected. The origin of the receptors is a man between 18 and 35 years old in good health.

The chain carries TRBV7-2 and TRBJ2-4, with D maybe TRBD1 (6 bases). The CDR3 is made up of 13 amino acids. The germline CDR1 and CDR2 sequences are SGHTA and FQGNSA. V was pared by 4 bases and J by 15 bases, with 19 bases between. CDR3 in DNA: TGTGCCAGCAGCTCGGACAGAGGTTACCTTGTGTACTTC. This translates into CASSSDRGYLVYF.

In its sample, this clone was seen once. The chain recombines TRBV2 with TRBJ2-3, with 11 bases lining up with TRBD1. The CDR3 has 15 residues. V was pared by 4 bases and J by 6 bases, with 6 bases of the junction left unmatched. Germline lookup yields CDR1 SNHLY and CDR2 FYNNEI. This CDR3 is CASSGTGGFSDTQYF. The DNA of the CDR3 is TGTGCCAGCAGTGGGACAGGGGGCTTTAGTGATACGCAGTATTTT.

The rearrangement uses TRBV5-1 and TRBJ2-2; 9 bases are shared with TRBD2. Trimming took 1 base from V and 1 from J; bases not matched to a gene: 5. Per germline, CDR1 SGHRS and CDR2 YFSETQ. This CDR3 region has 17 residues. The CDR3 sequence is CASSLKVTSGNTGELFF. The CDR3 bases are TGCGCCAGCAGCTTGAAGGTGACTAGCGGGAACACCGGGGAGCTGTTTTTT.

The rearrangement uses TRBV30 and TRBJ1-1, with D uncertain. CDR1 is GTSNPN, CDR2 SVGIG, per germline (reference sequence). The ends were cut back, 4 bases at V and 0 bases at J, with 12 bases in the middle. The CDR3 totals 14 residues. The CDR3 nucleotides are TGTGCCTGGAAGGGAATTTCAATGAACACTGAAGCTTTCTTT. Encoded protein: CAWKGISMNTEAFF.

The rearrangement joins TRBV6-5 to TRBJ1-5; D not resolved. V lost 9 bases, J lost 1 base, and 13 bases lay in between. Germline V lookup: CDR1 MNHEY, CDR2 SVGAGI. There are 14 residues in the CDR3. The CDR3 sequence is CASWLSWSNQPQHF. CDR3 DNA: TGTGCCAGTTGGCTTAGTTGGAGCAATCAGCCCCAGCATTTT.

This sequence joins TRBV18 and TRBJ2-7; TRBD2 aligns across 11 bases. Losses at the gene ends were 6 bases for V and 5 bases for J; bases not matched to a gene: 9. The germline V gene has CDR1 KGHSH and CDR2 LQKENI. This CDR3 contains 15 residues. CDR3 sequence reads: CASSLGGLAGNEQYF. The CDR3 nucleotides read TGTGCCAGCTCCCTTGGCGGACTAGCGGGTAACGAGCAGTACTTC.

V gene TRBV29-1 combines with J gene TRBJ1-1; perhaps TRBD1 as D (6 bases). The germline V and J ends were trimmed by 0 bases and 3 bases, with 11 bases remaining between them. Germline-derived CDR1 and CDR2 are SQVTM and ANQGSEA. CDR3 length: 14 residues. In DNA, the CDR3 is TGCAGCGTTGAAGAGGGGGCAGGGGACACTGAAGCTTTCTTT. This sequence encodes CSVEEGAGDTEAFF.

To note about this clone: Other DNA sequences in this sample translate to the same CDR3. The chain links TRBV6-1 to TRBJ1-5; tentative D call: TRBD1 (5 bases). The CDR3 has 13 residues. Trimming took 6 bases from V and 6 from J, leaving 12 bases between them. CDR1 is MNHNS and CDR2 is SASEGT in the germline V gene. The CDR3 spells CASRRGVGQPQHF. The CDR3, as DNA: TGTGCCAGCAGGAGGGGTGTGGGTCAGCCCCAGCATTTT.

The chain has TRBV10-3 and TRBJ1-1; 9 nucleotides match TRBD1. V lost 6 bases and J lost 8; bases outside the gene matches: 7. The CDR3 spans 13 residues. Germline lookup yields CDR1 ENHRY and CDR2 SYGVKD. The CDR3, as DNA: TGTGCCATCAGGGGGGACAGGGCTGCAGAAGCTTTCTTT. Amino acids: CAIRGDRAAEAFF.

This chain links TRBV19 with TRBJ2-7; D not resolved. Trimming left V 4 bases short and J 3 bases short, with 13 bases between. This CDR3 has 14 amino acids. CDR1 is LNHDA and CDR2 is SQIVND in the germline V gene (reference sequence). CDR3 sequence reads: CASSRPGSVYEQYF. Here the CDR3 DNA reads TGTGCCAGTAGTAGACCGGGTTCCGTCTACGAGCAGTACTTC.

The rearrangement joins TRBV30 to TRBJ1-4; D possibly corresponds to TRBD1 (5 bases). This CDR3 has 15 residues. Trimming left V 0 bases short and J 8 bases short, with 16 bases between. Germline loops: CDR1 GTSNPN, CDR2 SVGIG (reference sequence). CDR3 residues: CAWSVPQGVGEKLFF. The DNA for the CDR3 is TGTGCCTGGAGTGTACCGCAGGGCGTTGGGGAAAAACTGTTTTTT.

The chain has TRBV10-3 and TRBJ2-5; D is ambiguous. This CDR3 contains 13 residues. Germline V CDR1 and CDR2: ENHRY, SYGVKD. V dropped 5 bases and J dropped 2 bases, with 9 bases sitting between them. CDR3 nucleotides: TGTGCCATCAGTACCGCGGCTCAAGAGACCCAGTACTTC. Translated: CAISTAAQETQYF.

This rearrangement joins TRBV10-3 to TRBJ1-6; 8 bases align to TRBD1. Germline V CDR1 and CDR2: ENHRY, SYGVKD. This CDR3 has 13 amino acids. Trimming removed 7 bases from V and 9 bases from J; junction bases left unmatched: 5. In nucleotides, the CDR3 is TGTGCCATCACCCGGGACAGGACTTCACCCCTCCACTTT. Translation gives CAITRDRTSPLHF.

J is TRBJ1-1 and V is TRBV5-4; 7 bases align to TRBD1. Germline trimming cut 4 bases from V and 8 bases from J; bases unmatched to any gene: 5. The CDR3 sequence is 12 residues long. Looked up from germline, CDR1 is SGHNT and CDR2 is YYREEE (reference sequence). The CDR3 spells CASSLGQQEAFF. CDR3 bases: TGTGCCAGCAGCCTGGGACAGCAGGAAGCTTTCTTT.

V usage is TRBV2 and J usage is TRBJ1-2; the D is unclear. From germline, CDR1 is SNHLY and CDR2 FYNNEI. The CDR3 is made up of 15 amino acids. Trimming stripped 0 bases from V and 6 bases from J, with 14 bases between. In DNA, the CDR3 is TGTGCCAGCAGTGAAGCGCAGGTCTTTAGGGATGGCTACACCTTC. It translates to CASSEAQVFRDGYTF. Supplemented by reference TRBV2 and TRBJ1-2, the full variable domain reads EPEVTQTPSHQVTQMGQEVILRCVPISNHLYFYWYRQILGQKVEFLVSFYNNEISEKSEIFDDQFSVERPDGSNFTLKIRSTKLEDSAMYFCASSEAQVFRDGYTFGSGTRLTVV.

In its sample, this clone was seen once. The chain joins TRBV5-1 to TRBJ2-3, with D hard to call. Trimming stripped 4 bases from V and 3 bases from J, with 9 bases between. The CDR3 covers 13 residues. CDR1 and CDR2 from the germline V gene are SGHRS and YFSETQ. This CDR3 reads CASSSTLTDTQYF. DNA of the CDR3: TGCGCCAGCAGCAGCACCCTTACAGATACGCAGTATTTT.

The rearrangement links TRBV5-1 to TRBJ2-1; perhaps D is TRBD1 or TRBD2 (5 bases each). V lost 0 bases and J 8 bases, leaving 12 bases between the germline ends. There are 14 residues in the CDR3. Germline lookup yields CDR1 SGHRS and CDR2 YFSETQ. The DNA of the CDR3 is TGCGCCAGCAGCTTGGGTGAGGGGAGATATGAGCAGTTCTTC. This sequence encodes CASSLGEGRYEQFF.

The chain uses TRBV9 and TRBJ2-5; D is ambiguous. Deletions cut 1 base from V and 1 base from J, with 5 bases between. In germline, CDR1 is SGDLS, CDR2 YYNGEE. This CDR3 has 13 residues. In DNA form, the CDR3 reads TGTGCCAGCAGCGTAAACCCCCAAGAGACCCAGTACTTC. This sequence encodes CASSVNPQETQYF.

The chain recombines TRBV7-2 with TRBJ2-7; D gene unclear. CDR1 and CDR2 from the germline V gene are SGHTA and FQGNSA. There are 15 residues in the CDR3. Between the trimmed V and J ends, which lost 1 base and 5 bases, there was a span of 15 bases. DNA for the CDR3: TGTGCCAGCAGCTTAGTCTGGGGAACGCGCCACGAGCAGTACTTC. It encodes CASSLVWGTRHEQYF. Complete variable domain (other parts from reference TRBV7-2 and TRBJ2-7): GAGVSQSPSNKVTEKGKDVELRCDPISGHTALYWYRQSLGQGLEFLIYFQGNSAPDKSGLPSDRFSAERTGGSVSTLTIQRTQQEDSAVYLCASSLVWGTRHEQYFGPGTRLTVT.

The CDR3 protein is CASSIWSGDYPYEQYF. The CDR3 DNA follows: TGTGCCAGTAGTATCTGGTCGGGGGACTACCCCTACGAGCAGTACTTC. The chain couples TRBV19 to TRBJ2-7; 7 positions agree with TRBD2. The V and J ends lost 3 bases and 2 bases, in that order; junction bases with no gene match: 10. Germline V CDR1 and CDR2: LNHDA, SQIVND (reference sequence). This CDR3 has 16 residues.

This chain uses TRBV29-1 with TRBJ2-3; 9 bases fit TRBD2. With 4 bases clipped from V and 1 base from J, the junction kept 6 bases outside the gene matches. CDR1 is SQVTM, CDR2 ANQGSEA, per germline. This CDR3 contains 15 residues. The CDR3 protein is CSVALAGPGTDTQYF. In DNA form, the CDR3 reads TGCAGCGTTGCCCTAGCGGGGCCCGGCACAGATACGCAGTATTTT.

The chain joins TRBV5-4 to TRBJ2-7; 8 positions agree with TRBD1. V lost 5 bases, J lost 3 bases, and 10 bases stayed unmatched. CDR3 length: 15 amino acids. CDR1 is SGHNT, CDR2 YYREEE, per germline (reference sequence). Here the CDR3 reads CASSSSGTGVYEQYF. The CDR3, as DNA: TGTGCCAGCAGTTCCTCCGGGACAGGAGTCTACGAGCAGTACTTC.

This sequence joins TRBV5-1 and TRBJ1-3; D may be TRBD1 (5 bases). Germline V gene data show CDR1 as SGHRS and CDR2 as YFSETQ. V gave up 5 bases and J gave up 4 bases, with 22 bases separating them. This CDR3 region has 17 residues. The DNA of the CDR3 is TGCGCCAGCAGACCCGAACTCGGCAGGGCCTCGGGAAACACCATATATTTT. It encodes CASRPELGRASGNTIYF.